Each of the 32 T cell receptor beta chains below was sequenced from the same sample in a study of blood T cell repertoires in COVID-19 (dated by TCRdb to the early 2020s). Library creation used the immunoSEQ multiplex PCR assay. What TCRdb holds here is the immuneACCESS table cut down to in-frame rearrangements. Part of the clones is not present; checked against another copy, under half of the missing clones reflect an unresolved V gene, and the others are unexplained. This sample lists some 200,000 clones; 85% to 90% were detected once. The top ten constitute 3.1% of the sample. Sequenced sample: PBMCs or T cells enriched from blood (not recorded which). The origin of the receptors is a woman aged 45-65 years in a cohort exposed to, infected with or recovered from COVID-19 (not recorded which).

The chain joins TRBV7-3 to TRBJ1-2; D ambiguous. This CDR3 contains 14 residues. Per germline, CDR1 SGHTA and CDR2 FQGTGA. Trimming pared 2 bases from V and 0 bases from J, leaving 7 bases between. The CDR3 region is CASSLGVANYGYTF. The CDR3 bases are TGTGCCAGCAGCTTAGGAGTAGCTAACTATGGCTACACCTTC. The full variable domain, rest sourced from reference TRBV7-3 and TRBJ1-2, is GAGVSQTPSNKVTEKGKYVELRCDPISGHTALYWYRQSLGQGPEFLIYFQGTGAADDSGLPNDRFFAVRPEGSVSTLKIQRTERGDSAVYLCASSLGVANYGYTFGSGTRLTVV.

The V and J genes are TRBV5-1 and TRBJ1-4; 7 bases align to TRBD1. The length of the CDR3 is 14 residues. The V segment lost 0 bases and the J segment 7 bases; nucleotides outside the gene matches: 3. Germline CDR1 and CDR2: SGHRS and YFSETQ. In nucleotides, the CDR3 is TGCGCCAGCAGCTTGGGGCAGGGGGGTGAAAAACTGTTTTTT. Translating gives CASSLGQGGEKLFF.

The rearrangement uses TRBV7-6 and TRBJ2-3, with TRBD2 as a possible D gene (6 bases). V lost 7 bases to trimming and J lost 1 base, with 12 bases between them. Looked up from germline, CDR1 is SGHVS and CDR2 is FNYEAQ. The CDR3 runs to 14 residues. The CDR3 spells CASTEEGGTDTQYF. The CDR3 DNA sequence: TGTGCCAGCACCGAGGAGGGTGGCACAGATACGCAGTATTTT.

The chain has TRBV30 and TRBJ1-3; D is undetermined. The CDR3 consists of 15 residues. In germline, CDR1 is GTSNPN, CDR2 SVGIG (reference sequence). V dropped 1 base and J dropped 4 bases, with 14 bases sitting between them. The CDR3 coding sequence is TGTGCCTGGAGTGGTCTGGCCTCCAGGGGAAACACCATATATTTT. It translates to CAWSGLASRGNTIYF.

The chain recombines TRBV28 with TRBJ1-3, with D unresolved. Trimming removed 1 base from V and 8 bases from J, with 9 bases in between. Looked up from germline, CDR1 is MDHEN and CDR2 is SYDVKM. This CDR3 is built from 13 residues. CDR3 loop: CASSLSEVYTIYF. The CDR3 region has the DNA TGTGCCAGCAGTTTATCGGAGGTATACACCATATATTTT.

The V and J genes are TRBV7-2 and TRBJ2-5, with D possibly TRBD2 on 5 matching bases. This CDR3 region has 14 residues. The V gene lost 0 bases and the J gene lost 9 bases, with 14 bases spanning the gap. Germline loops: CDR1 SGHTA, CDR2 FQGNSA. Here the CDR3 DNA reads TGTGCCAGCAGCTTAGCCGACGGATCCGGGGCCCAGTACTTC. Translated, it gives CASSLADGSGAQYF.

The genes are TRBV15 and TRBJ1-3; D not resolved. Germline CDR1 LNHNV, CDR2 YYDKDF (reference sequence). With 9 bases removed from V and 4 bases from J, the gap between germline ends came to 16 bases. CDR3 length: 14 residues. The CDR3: CATKARFSGNTIYF. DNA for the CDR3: TGTGCCACTAAAGCCCGGTTTTCCGGAAACACCATATATTTT.

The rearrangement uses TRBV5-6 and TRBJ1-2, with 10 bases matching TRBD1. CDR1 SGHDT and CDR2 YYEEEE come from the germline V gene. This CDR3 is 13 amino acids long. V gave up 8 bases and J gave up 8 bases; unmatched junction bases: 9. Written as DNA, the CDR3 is TGTGCCAGTAACCGGGACAGGGGAATCGGCTACACCTTC. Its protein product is CASNRDRGIGYTF.

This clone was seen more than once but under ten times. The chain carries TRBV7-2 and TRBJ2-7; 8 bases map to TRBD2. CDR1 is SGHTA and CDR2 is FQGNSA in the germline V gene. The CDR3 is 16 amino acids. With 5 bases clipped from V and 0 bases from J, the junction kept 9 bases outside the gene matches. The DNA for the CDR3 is TGTGCCAGCAGCCAGGTCGGCGGGGGGAACTCCTACGAGCAGTACTTC. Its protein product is CASSQVGGGNSYEQYF.

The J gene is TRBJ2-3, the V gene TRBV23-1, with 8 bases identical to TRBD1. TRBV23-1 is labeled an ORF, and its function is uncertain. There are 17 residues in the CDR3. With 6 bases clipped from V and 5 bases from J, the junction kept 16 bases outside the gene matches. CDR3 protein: CASSLLLQGELGDTQYF. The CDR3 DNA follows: TGCGCCAGCAGCCTACTACTACAGGGGGAGTTAGGAGATACGCAGTATTTT.

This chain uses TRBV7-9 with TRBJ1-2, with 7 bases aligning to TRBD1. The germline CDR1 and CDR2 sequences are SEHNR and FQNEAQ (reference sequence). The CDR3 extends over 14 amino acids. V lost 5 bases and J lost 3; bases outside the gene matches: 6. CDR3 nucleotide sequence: TGTGCCAGCAGCCACTCTGACAGGGACTATGGCTACACCTTC. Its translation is CASSHSDRDYGYTF.

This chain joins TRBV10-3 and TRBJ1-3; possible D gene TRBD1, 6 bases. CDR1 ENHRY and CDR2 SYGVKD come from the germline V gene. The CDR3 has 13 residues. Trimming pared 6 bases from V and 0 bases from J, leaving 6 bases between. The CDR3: CAIRDSSGNTIYF. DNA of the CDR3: TGTGCCATCAGGGACAGCTCTGGAAACACCATATATTTT.

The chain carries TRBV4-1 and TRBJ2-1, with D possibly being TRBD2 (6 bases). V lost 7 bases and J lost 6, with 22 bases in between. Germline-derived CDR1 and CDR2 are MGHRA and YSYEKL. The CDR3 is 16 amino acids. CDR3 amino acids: CASTLGFSGSINEQFF. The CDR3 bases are TGCGCCAGCACCCTTGGGTTTAGCGGCTCTATCAATGAGCAGTTCTTC.

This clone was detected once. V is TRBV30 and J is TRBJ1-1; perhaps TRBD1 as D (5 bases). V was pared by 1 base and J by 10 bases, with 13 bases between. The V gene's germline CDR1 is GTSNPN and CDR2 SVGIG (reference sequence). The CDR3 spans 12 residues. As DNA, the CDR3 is TGTGCCTGGAGTGGTGCGGGGGTTCGAGCTTTCTTT. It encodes CAWSGAGVRAFF.

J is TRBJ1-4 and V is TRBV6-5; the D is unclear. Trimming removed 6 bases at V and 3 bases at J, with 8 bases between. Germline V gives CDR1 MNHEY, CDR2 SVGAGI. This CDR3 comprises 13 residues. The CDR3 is CASRPSANEKLFF. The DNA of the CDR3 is TGTGCCAGCAGGCCATCGGCTAATGAAAAACTGTTTTTT.

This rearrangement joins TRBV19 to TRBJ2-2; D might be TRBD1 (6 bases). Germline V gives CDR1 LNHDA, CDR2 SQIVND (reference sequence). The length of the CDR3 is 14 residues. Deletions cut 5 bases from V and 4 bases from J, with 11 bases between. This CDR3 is CASSPGTTTGELFF. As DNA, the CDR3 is TGTGCCAGTAGTCCGGGGACAACCACCGGGGAGCTGTTTTTT.

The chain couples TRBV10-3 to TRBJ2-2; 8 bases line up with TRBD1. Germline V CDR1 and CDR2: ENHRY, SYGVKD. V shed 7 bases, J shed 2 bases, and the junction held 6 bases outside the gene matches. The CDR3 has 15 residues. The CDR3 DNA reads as TGTGCCATCACTATGGGACAGGTTAACACCGGGGAGCTGTTTTTT. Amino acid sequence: CAITMGQVNTGELFF.

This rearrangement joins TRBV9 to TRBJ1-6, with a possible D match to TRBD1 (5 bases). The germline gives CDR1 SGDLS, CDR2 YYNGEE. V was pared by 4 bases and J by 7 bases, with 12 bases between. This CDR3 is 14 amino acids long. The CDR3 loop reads CASSRYGGNSPLHF. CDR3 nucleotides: TGTGCCAGCAGCCGGTACGGGGGGAATTCACCCCTCCACTTT. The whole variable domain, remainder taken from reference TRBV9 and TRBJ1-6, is DSGVTQTPKHLITATGQRVTLRCSPRSGDLSVYWYQQSLDQGLQFLIQYYNGEERAKGNILERFSAQQFPDLHSELNLSSLELGDSALYFCASSRYGGNSPLHFGNGTRLTVT.

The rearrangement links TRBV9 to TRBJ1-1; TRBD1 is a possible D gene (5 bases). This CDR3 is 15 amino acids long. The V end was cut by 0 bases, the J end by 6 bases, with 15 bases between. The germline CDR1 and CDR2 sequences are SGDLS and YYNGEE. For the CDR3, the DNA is TGTGCCAGCAGCGTAGTTCCGGGTGAAGGGGCTGAAGCTTTCTTT. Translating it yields CASSVVPGEGAEAFF. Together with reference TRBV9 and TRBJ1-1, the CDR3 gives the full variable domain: DSGVTQTPKHLITATGQRVTLRCSPRSGDLSVYWYQQSLDQGLQFLIQYYNGEERAKGNILERFSAQQFPDLHSELNLSSLELGDSALYFCASSVVPGEGAEAFFGQGTRLTVV.

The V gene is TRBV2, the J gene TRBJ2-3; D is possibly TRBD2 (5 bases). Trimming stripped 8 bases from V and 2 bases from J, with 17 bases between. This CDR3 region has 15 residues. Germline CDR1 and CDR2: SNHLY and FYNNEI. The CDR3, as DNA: TGTGCCAGCCGGTGGGAAAGCGGATCCACAGATACGCAGTATTTT. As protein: CASRWESGSTDTQYF.

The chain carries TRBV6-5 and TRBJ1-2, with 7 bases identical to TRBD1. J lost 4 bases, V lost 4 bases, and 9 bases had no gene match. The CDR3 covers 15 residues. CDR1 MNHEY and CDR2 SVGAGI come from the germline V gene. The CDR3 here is CASSFRQGEAYGYTF. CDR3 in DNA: TGTGCCAGCAGTTTTCGACAGGGTGAAGCCTATGGCTACACCTTC.

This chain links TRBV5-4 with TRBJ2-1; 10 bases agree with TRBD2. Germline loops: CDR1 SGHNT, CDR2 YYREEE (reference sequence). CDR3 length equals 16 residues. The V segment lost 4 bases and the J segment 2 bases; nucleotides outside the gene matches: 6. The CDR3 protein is CASSARTSGAYNEQFF. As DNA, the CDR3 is TGTGCCAGCAGCGCCCGGACTAGCGGCGCCTACAATGAGCAGTTCTTC.

CDR3 coding DNA: TGTGCCAGCAGACAGGGGGCCTCCTACGAGCAGTACTTC. Translation: CASRQGASYEQYF. The chain has TRBV28 and TRBJ2-7; TRBD1 agrees at 9 bases. Per germline, CDR1 MDHEN and CDR2 SYDVKM. CDR3 size: 13 residues. V shed 6 bases and J 0 bases; nucleotides not matched to a gene: 0.

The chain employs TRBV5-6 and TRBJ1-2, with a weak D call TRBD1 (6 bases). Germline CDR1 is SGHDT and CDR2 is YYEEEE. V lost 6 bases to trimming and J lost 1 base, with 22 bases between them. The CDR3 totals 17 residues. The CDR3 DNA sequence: TGTGCCAGCAACCAACGTTTTGACAGGCCTTTTAACTATGGCTACACCTTC. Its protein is CASNQRFDRPFNYGYTF.

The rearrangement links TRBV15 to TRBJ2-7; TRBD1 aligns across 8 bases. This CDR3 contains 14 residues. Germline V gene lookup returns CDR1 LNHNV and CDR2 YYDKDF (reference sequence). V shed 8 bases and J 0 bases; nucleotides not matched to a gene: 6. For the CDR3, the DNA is TGTGCCACCGCCAGGGGGCAGAGCTCCTACGAGCAGTACTTC. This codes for CATARGQSSYEQYF.

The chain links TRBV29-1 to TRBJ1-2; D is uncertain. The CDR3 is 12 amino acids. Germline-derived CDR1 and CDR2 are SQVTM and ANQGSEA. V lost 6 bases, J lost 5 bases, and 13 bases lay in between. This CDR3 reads CSVVGEEYGYTF. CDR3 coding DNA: TGCAGCGTCGTCGGGGAGGAGTATGGCTACACCTTC.

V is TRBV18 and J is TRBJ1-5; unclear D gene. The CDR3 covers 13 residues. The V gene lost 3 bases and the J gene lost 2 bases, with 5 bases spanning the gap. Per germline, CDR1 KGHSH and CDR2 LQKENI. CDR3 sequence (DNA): TGTGCCAGCTCACCCCAGGGCAATCAGCCCCAGCATTTT. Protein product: CASSPQGNQPQHF. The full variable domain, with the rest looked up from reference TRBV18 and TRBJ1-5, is NAGVMQNPRHLVRRRGQEARLRCSPMKGHSHVYWYRQLPEEGLKFMVYLQKENIIDESGMPKERFSAEFPKEGPSILRIQQVVRGDSAAYFCASSPQGNQPQHFGDGTRLSIL.

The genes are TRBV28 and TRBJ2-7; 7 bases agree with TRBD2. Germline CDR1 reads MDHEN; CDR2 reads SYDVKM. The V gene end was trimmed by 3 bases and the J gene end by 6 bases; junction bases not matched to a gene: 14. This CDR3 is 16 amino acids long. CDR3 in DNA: TGTGCCAGCAGTTTTAATCGGGGGGTCAAAAGAGGCGAGCAGTACTTC. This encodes CASSFNRGVKRGEQYF.

CDR3 nucleotide sequence: TGTGCCAGCAGTCAAGGACAGGCGTCCATCTATGGCTACACCTTC. This gives the protein CASSQGQASIYGYTF. The J gene is TRBJ1-2, the V gene TRBV27, with 7 positions matching TRBD1. The length of the CDR3 is 15 residues. Germline V gene data show CDR1 as MNHEY and CDR2 as SMNVEV (reference sequence). The J segment lost 4 bases and the V segment lost 5 bases, leaving 10 bases of the junction unmatched.

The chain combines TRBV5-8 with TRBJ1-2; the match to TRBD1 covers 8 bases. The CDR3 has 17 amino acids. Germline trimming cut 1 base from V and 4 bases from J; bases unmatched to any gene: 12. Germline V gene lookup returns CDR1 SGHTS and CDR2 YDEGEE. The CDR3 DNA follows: TGTGCCAGCAGCTTGAAGGTGCGAGCCAGGGGGCTCTATGGCTACACCTTC. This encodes CASSLKVRARGLYGYTF.

CDR3 sequence: CASSLTTSGPSTDTQYF. The CDR3 DNA reads as TGTGCCAGCAGTTTAACGACTAGCGGGCCTAGCACAGATACGCAGTATTTT. This chain uses TRBV27 with TRBJ2-3, with 10 positions matching TRBD2. V was pared by 2 bases and J by 0 bases, with 5 bases of the junction left unmatched. The CDR3 loop spans 17 amino acids. From germline, CDR1 is MNHEY and CDR2 SMNVEV (reference sequence).

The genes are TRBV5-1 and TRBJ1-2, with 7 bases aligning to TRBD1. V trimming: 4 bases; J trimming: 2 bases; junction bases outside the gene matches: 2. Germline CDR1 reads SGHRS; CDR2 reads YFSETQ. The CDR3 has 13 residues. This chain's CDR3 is CASSQQGNYGYTF. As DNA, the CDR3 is TGCGCCAGCAGCCAACAGGGGAACTATGGCTACACCTTC. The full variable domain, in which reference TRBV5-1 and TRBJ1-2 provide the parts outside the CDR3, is KAGVTQTPRYLIKTRGQQVTLSCSPISGHRSVSWYQQTPGQGLQFLFEYFSETQRNKGNFPGRFSGRQFSNSRSEMNVSTLELGDSALYLCASSQQGNYGYTFGSGTRLTVV.